Reported below is one T cell receptor (beta chain). The antigen remains undetermined. The record originates from a study of Ad26.COV2.S vaccination and SARS-CoV-2 variants. Study at large: The donor belonged to the COV1001 Ad26.COV2.S trial arm.

Study results and limitations: Spike-specific TCR breadth in vaccine recipients exceeded that seen in placebo recipients. The study found similar non-spike TCR breadth in vaccine and placebo recipients.

J lost 7 bases, V lost 0 bases, and 11 bases had no gene match. The CDR3 loop spans 16 amino acids. Germline V gives CDR1 LGHDT, CDR2 YNNKEL (reference sequence). The data were produced by immunoSEQ multiplex PCR, yet TCRdb's version contains in-frame clones alone and is incomplete. The sample carries around 270,000 clones, roughly 87% recorded once. The treatment: some 20 received Ad26.COV2.S at low or high dose, single or two shots; 5 received placebo; per-sample allocation not given. Each sample was drawn 63 days after the first injection (of vaccine or placebo). Spike of the Wuhan-strain SARS-CoV-2 was expressed by an Ad26 vector, which formed the vaccine.

The genes are TRBV3-1 (or the pseudogene TRBV3-2) and TRBJ1-2; 7 bases fit TRBD1. This receptor was obtained from a person between 18 and 59 years old who received the Ad26.COV2.S COVID-19 vaccine or a placebo. The source was peripheral blood, collected in a trial of Ad26.COV2.S vaccine versus placebo. CDR3 region: CASSQDGAGGWGGYTF. Here the CDR3 DNA reads TGTGCCAGCAGCCAAGATGGAGCAGGGGGTTGGGGTGGCTACACCTTC.